These T cell receptor beta chains were read from a single sample in a study of kidney transplant recipient with SARS-CoV-2 infection. Via MiXCR, TCRdb re-called the reads, giving one row per CDR3 protein. In the table there are 250,000 or so distinct CDR3 sequences, under 30% of which are singletons. Specimen: a blood sample, collected at baseline and between days 110 and 120 from a kidney transplant recipient. Receptors were obtained from a male patient aged 25-45 years who had COVID-19 and was a kidney transplant recipient. Part of the T cell pool may stem from the graft donor. CDR3s leave out the opening cysteine and the closing phenylalanine or tryptophan. Rows may omit the clone size; those that give it use once, few, many or a size class.

v_call,j_call,clone_size,cdr3_aa
TRBV3-1,NA,many,ASSQPGSGIDEQY
TRBV5-6,TRBJ2-7,many,ASSLGGQGRNEQY
TRBV10-1,TRBJ1-2,many,ASSLSRKSRKTYGYT
TRBV2,TRBJ1-2,many,ASSEVARAYT
TRBV6-1,TRBJ1-2,many,ASSQAQECRKTYGYT
TRBV2,TRBJ1-2,NA,ASSDARGGRSGYT
TRBV20-1,TRBJ2-7,many,SAQRGRAGNEQY
TRBV2,TRBJ1-1,many,ASSGGGLGAF
TRBV27,TRBJ2-5,many,ASSPQIGRGETQY
TRBV7-4,TRBJ1-2,many,ASSVTTSARKTYGYT
TRBV5-8,TRBJ1-6,NA,AGSSVGWGFNSPLH
TRBV5-6,TRBJ2-3,many,ASSSVSRDTQY
TRBV11-2,TRBJ2-1,few,ASSLAPPWQF
TRBV7-1,TRBJ1-2,many,ASSMCDHEGKTYGYT
TRBV5-1,TRBJ1-5,many,ASSLSGGHNQPQH
TRBV7-9,TRBJ1-2,many,ASSLASSLWAYGYT
TRBV7-2,TRBJ1-2,many,ASSLDPGTNYGYT
TRBV7-3,TRBJ2-2,many,ASSLRQGRNTGELF
TRBV11-3,TRBJ1-1,NA,ASSLEAKQNTEAS
TRBV4-1,TRBJ2-7,many,ASSQDRYEQY
TRBV12-5,TRBJ1-2,many,ASGCLSLQGKTYGYT
TRBV7-1,TRBJ1-2,NA,ASSKEDHEGKAYGYT
TRBV20-1,TRBJ2-1,many,SAKKRDLDYNEQF
TRBV3-1,TRBJ1-1,many,ASSEKLPISIRTEAF
TRBV6-2/TRBV6-3,TRBJ2-2,many,ASSYPGQGTTGELF
TRBV15,TRBJ2-1,NA,ATSRETGLGDEQF
TRBV2,TRBJ2-7,many,ASQGRESYEQY
TRBV4-3,TRBJ2-1,few,ASSPRAGGDYNEQF
TRBV24-1,TRBJ1-2,many,ATSVHHSTRKTYGYT
TRBV18,TRBJ1-1,many,ASSPSANTEAF
TRBV12-3/TRBV12-4,TRBJ2-4,NA,ASSLADWGQGLGIAKNIQY
TRBV10-1,TRBJ1-2,NA,ASSQKVRSRRAYGYT
TRBV4-3,TRBJ1-2,many,ASSSDLGRRKTYGYT
TRBV30,TRBJ1-2,many,AWSSVRYRKTYGYT
TRBV3-1,TRBJ2-3,NA,TSSLRASGSSDMQY
TRBV25-1,TRBJ1-2,many,ASSVMLELGKTYGYT
TRBV3-1,TRBJ1-1,NA,ASSSATPISIRTEAF
TRBV4-1,TRBJ2-3,NA,ASSRRDSSTDTQY
TRBV18,TRBJ2-5,NA,ASSYVAGGRETQY
TRBV20-1,TRBJ2-1,many,SATPRRREFSEQF
TRBV4-1,TRBJ2-7,many,ASSQAGGALREQY
TRBV28,TRBJ2-3,few,ASSFPQILAGEGDTQY
TRBV25-1,TRBJ1-2,many,ATYRTGSPYGYT
TRBV4-2,TRBJ1-1,many,ASSQDSGTVAF
TRBV6-1,TRBJ1-2,many,ASSQSSSMRKTYGYT
TRBV13,TRBJ1-5,many,ASSLGDSNQPQH